The next 17 T cell receptor beta chains were all read from a single sample in a study of cytomegalovirus exposure and HLA in healthy donors. PCR employed 60 Vbeta and 13 Jbeta primers. Measured with immunoSEQ multiplex PCR; TCRdb has only the in-frame clones, and not every one. Among about 77,000 clones, around three quarters were seen once, and the ten largest hold 7% to 7.5%. Material: PBMCs. Every receptor here comes from a woman aged 40 to 55 in good health and CMV-seronegative.

This chain links TRBV25-1 with TRBJ2-3; 7 bases are shared with TRBD2. This CDR3 region has 15 residues. CDR1 MGHDK and CDR2 SYGVNS come from the germline V gene. The V and J ends lost 5 bases and 4 bases, in that order; junction bases with no gene match: 9. The CDR3 sequence: CASSTTSRLADTQYF. The CDR3 nucleotides are TGTGCCAGCAGTACGACTAGCAGACTGGCAGATACGCAGTATTTT.

The rearrangement links TRBV5-1 to TRBJ1-4; D is possibly TRBD1 (5 bases). The CDR3 has 14 residues. The germline V gene has CDR1 SGHRS and CDR2 YFSETQ. V was shortened by 4 bases and J by 4 bases, with 11 bases between the two germline ends. The CDR3: CASSPWGDNEKLFF. Here the CDR3 DNA reads TGCGCCAGCAGCCCGTGGGGGGATAATGAAAAACTGTTTTTT.

This chain links TRBV7-8 with TRBJ2-1, with 12 bases fitting TRBD2. Germline trimming cut 5 bases from V and 2 bases from J; bases unmatched to any gene: 1. Germline V gene lookup returns CDR1 SGHVS and CDR2 FQNEAQ. This CDR3 is 15 amino acids long. The CDR3 here is CASSRLAGAYNEQFF. CDR3 DNA: TGTGCCAGCAGCCGACTAGCGGGGGCCTACAATGAGCAGTTCTTC.

The rearrangement joins TRBV5-4 to TRBJ2-3; 9 bases fit TRBD2. Trimming removed 0 bases from V and 4 bases from J; junction bases left unmatched: 3. The germline V gene encodes CDR1 SGHNT and CDR2 YYREEE (reference sequence). This CDR3 has 15 amino acids. DNA of the CDR3: TGTGCCAGCAGCTTGGGAGCGGGGGGCCCAGATACGCAGTATTTT. Protein: CASSLGAGGPDTQYF.

The chain links TRBV27 to TRBJ2-3; 9 nucleotides agree with TRBD2. The CDR3 is made up of 16 amino acids. From germline, CDR1 is MNHEY and CDR2 SMNVEV (reference sequence). Trimming took 4 bases from V and 4 from J; bases not matched to a gene: 9. CDR3 coding DNA: TGTGCCAGCAGTTCCCACAGTAGCGGGAGCGCAGATACGCAGTATTTT. Its translation: CASSSHSSGSADTQYF.

The rearrangement uses TRBV19 and TRBJ1-1; D possibly corresponds to TRBD1 (5 bases). The CDR3 contains 19 residues. The germline V and J ends were trimmed by 7 bases and 0 bases, with 27 bases remaining between them. CDR1 and CDR2 from the germline V gene are LNHDA and SQIVND (reference sequence). The CDR3 sequence: CASISVGGVTTLMNTEAFF. In DNA form, the CDR3 reads TGTGCCAGTATCAGCGTGGGGGGTGTGACTACTCTTATGAACACTGAAGCTTTCTTT.

The chain uses TRBV5-4 and TRBJ2-1; no reliable D call. V was clipped by 4 bases and J by 8 bases, with 16 bases between them. Germline CDR1 is SGHNT and CDR2 is YYREEE (reference sequence). This CDR3 has 14 residues. As DNA, the CDR3 is TGTGCCAGCAGCCCCCCGAGTAGCCCCTATGAGCAGTTCTTC. Its translation: CASSPPSSPYEQFF. The complete variable domain, with remaining parts taken from reference TRBV5-4 and TRBJ2-1, reads ETGVTQSPTHLIKTRGQQVTLRCSSQSGHNTVSWYQQALGQGPQFIFQYYREEENGRGNFPPRFSGLQFPNYSSELNVNALELDDSALYLCASSPPSSPYEQFFGPGTRLTVL.

This clone occurred a few times. The rearrangement joins TRBV30 to TRBJ1-2; the D is unclear. The V end was cut by 8 bases, the J end by 1 base, with 14 bases between. The germline gives CDR1 GTSNPN, CDR2 SVGIG (reference sequence). The CDR3 extends over 13 amino acids. The DNA of the CDR3 is TGTGCCAGCCCAACGGGGAGTAACTATGGCTACACCTTC. Its translation is CASPTGSNYGYTF. The full variable domain, its missing parts supplied by reference TRBV30 and TRBJ1-2, is SQTIHQWPATLVQPVGSPLSLECTVEGTSNPNLYWYRQAAGRGLQLLFYSVGIGQISSEVPQNLSASRPQDRQFILSSKKLLLSDSGFYLCASPTGSNYGYTFGSGTRLTVV.

V and J are TRBV25-1 and TRBJ1-1; 9 positions agree with TRBD1. CDR1 is MGHDK and CDR2 is SYGVNS in the germline V gene. Trimming removed 7 bases from V and 3 bases from J; junction bases left unmatched: 6. The length of the CDR3 is 14 residues. The CDR3 is CASTRGDRDTEAFF. The CDR3 coding sequence is TGTGCCAGCACTCGTGGGGACAGGGACACTGAAGCTTTCTTT.

This chain connects TRBV7-3 to TRBJ2-2; TRBD1 might be the D (6 bases). V was pared by 5 bases and J by 6 bases, with 10 bases between. This CDR3 is built from 13 residues. Germline V gives CDR1 SGHTA, CDR2 FQGTGA. CDR3: CASSPRGPGELFF. The CDR3 coding sequence is TGTGCCAGCAGCCCCAGGGGCCCCGGGGAGCTGTTTTTT.

Only a few counts were recorded for this clone. V usage is TRBV6-1 and J usage is TRBJ1-3; 9 bases fit TRBD1. CDR1 is MNHNS and CDR2 is SASEGT in the germline V gene. CDR3 length: 12 residues. Trimming at V came to 8 bases and at J to 8 bases, leaving 4 bases not matched to a gene. In DNA form, the CDR3 reads TGTGCCAGCGGGGACAGGGTGGACACCATATATTTT. It is translated as CASGDRVDTIYF.

The J gene is TRBJ2-1, the V gene TRBV27; possibly TRBD2 for D (5 bases). The CDR3 contains 13 residues. The ends were cut back, 8 bases at V and 7 bases at J, with 15 bases in the middle. Germline V lookup: CDR1 MNHEY, CDR2 SMNVEV (reference sequence). The CDR3 DNA reads as TGTGCCAGCCGGCGCGGAGGAAAAAATGAGCAGTTCTTC. Protein: CASRRGGKNEQFF.

The V gene is TRBV9, the J gene TRBJ2-5; 7 nucleotides agree with TRBD2. V was pared by 6 bases and J by 4 bases, with 12 bases of the junction left unmatched. Germline V gene data show CDR1 as SGDLS and CDR2 as YYNGEE. CDR3 size: 15 residues. The CDR3 is CASTKTGGFGETQYF. The CDR3 nucleotides are TGTGCCAGCACTAAAACGGGGGGATTTGGAGAGACCCAGTACTTC.

CDR3 loop: CASSQAQSGTGELFF. The CDR3 DNA is TGCGCCAGCAGCCAAGCACAGAGTGGGACCGGGGAGCTGTTTTTT. J is TRBJ2-2 and V is TRBV4-1; no clear D. The germline V and J ends were trimmed by 1 base and 5 bases, with 11 bases remaining between them. Germline V CDR1 and CDR2: MGHRA, YSYEKL. The CDR3 covers 15 residues.

The chain recombines TRBV28 with TRBJ1-2; no clear D gene. CDR3 size: 14 residues. Trimming left V 5 bases short and J 4 bases short, with 14 bases between. Germline assignment: CDR1 MDHEN and CDR2 SYDVKM. The CDR3 reads CASSQRAAIYGYTF. The CDR3 nucleotides read TGTGCCAGCAGTCAGCGGGCGGCCATCTATGGCTACACCTTC.

V is TRBV5-4 and J is TRBJ2-3; D possibly corresponds to TRBD2 (5 bases). The CDR3 is made up of 14 amino acids. V was clipped by 4 bases and J by 1 base, with 10 bases between them. Germline-derived CDR1 and CDR2 are SGHNT and YYREEE (reference sequence). Written as DNA, the CDR3 is TGTGCCAGCAGCCCCAGCGGTGGCACAGATACGCAGTATTTT. Translation gives CASSPSGGTDTQYF.

This clone was observed once. The rearrangement links TRBV27 to TRBJ1-2; the match to TRBD1 covers 8 bases. Germline trimming cut 4 bases from V and 6 bases from J; bases unmatched to any gene: 10. This CDR3 has 15 residues. Germline CDR1 is MNHEY and CDR2 is SMNVEV (reference sequence). The CDR3 DNA reads as TGTGCCAGCAGTTCAGATAACAGGGGGTTACATGGCTACACCTTC. It specifies CASSSDNRGLHGYTF.